The TCR beta chain under discussion was sequenced for a study of shared clonotypes between healthy human individuals. Background on the study: Three plates each covered CD4 naive and memory; CD8 naive two, CD8 memory one. Study-level findings and limits: On the whole, naive subsets had larger estimated richness than memory subsets had.

TCRdb's copy holds only in-frame clones and misses some; the assay was immunoSEQ multiplex PCR. The sample yields fewer than 1.4 million clones, approximately 80% seen once. Looked up from germline, CDR1 is SGHVS and CDR2 is FQNEAQ. The CDR3 consists of 18 residues. J was trimmed by 7 bases and V by 2 bases; bases with no gene match: 13. For this clone: The antigen is not known.

Donors, healthy HIV-negative adults, lacked recent acute infections or vaccinations. The sequence was collected from a man in his late teens or twenties in good health. Some clones in this sample may be carry-over from other donors' samples. Material for sequencing was memory CD4+ T cells from PBMCs. Indicated subset: CD45RA-negative fraction. This chain joins TRBV7-8 and TRBJ2-2; 10 bases fit TRBD1. The CDR3 loop reads CASSLIVGQGIIGGELFF. CDR3 DNA sequence: TGTGCCAGCAGCTTAATCGTGGGACAGGGGATAATTGGCGGGGAGCTGTTTTTT. Full variable domain (rest looked up from reference TRBV7-8 and TRBJ2-2): GAGVSQSPRYKVAKRGQDVALRCDPISGHVSLFWYQQALGQGPEFLTYFQNEAQLDKSGLPSDRFFAERPEGSVSTLKIQRTQQEDSAVYLCASSLIVGQGIIGGELFFGEGSRLTVL.